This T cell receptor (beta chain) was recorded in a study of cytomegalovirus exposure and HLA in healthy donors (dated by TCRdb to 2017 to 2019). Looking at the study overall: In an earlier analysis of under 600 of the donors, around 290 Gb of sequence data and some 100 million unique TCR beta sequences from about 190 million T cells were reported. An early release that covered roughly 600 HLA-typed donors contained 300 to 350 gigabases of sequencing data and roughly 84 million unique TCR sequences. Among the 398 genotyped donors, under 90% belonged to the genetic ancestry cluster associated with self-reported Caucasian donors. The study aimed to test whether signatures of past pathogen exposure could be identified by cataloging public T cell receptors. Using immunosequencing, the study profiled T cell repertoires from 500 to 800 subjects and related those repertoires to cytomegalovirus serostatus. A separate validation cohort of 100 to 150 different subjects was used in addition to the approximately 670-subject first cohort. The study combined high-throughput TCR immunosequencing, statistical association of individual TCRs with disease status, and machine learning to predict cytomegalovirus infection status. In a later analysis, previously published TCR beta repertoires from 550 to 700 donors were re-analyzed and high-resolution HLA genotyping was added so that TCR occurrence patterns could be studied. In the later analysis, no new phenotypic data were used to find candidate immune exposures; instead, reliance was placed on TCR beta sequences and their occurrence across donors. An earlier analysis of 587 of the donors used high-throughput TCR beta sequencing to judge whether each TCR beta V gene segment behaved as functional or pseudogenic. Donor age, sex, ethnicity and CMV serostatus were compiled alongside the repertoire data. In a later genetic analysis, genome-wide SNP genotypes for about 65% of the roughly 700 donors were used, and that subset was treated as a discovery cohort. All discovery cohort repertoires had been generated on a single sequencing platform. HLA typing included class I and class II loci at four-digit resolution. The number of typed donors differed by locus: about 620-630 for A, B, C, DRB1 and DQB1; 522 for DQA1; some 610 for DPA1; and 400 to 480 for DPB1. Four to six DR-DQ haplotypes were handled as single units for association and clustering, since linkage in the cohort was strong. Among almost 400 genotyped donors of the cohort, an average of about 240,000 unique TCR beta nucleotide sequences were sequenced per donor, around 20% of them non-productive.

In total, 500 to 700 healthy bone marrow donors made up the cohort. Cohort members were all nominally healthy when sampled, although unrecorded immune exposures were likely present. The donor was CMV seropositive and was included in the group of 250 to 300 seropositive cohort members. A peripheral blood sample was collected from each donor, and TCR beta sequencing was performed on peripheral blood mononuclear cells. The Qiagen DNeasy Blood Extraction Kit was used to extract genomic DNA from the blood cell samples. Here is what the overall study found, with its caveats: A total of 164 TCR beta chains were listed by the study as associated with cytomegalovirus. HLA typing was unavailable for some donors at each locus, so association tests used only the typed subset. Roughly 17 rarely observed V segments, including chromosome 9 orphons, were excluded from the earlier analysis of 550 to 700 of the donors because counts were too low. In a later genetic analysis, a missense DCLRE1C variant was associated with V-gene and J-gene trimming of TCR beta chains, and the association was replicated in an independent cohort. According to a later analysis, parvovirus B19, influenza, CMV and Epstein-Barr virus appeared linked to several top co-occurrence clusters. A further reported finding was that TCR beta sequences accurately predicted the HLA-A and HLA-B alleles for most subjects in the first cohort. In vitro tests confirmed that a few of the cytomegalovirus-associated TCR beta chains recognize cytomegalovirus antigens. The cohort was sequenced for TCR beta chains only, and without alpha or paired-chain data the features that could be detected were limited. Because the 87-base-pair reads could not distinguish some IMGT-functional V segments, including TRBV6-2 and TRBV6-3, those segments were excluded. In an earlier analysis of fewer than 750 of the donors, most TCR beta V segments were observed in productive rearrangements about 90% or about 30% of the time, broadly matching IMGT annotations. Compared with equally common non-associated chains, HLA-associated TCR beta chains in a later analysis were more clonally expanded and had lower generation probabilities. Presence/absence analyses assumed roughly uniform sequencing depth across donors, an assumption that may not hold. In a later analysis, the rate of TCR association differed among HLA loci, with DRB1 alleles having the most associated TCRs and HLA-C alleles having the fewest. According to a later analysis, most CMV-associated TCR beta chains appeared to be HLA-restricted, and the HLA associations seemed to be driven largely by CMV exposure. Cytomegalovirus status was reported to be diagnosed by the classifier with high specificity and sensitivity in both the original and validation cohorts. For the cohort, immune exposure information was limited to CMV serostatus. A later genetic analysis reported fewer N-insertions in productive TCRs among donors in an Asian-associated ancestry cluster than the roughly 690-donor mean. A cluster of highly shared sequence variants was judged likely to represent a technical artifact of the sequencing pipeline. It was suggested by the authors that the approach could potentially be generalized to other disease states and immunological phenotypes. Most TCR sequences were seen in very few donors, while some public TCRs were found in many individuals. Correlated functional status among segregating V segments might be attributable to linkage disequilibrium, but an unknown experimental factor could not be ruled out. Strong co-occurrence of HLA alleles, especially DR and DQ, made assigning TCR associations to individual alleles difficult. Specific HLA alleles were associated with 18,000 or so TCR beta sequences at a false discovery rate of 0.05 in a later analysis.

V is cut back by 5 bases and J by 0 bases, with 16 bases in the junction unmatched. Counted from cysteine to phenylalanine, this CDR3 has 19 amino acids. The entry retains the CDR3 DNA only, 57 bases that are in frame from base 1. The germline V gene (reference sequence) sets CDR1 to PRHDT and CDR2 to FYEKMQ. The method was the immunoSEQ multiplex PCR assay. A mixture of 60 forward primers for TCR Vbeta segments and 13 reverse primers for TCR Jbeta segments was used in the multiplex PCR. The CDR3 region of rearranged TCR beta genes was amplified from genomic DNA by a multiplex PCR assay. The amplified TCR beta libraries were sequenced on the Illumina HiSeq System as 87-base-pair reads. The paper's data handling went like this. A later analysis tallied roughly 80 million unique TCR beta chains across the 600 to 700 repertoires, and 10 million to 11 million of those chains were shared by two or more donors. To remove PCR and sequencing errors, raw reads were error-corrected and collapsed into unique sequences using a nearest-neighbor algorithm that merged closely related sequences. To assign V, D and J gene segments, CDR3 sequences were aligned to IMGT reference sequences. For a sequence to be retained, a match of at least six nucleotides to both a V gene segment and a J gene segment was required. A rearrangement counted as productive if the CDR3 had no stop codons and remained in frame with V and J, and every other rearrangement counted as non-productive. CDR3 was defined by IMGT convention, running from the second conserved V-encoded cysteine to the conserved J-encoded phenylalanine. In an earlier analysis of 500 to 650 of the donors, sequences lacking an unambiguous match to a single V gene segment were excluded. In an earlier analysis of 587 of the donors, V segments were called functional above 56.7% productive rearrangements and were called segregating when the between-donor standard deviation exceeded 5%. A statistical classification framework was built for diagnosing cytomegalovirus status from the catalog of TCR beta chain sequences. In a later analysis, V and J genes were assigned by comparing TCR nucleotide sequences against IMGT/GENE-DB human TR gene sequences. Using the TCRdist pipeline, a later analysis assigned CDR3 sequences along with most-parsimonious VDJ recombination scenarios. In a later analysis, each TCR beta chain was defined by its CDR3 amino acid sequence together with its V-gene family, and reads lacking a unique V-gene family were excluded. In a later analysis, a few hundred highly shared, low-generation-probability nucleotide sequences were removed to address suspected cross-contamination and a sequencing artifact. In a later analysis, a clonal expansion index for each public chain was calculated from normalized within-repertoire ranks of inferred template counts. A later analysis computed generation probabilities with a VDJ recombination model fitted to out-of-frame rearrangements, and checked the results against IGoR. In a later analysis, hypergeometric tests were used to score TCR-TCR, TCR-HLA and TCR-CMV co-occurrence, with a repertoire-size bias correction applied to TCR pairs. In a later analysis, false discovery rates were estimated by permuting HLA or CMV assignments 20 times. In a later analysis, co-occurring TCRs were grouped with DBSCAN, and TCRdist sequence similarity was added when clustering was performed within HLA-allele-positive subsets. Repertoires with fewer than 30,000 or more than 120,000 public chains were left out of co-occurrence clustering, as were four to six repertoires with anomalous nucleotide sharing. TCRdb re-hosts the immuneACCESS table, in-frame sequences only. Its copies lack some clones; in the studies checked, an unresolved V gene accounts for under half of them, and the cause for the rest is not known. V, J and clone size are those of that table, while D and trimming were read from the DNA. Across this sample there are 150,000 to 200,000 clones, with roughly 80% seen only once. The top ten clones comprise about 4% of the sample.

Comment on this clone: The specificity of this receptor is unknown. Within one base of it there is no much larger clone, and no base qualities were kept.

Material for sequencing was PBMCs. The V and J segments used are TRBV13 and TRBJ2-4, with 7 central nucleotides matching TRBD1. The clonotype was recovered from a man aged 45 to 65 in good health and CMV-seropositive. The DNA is TGTGCCAGCAGCCGATCGAGGACAGGTCCCCCCCTAGCCAAAAACATTCAGTACTTC. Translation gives CASSRSRTGPPLAKNIQYF.